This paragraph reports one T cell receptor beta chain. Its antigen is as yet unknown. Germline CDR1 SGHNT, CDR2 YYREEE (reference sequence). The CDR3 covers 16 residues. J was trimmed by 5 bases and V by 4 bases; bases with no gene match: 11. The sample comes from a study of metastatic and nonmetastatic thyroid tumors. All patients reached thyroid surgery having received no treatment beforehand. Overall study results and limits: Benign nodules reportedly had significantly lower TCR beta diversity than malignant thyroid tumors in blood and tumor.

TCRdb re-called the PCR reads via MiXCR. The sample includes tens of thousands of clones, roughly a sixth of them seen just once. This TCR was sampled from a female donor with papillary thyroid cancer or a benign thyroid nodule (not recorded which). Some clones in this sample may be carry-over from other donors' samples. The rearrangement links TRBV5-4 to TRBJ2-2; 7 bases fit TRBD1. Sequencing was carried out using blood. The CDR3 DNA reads TGTGCCAGCAGCAAATCGTACAGGGGCCGTACCGGGGAGCTGTTTTTT. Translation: CASSKSYRGRTGELFF.